One and the same sample provided the 22 T cell receptor beta chains below, sequenced in a study of blood T cell repertoires in COVID-19. Here immunoSEQ multiplex PCR was the method, and the copy in TCRdb shows in-frame clones only, minus some. The sample lists approximately 45,000 clones, around 85% occurring once. Material: peripheral blood. These receptors were taken from a human donor in a cohort sampled during active COVID-19.

The chain has TRBV5-1 and TRBJ1-2, with no clear D. There are 12 residues in the CDR3. Germline lookup yields CDR1 SGHRS and CDR2 YFSETQ. The ends were cut back, 7 bases at V and 4 bases at J, with 11 bases in the middle. CDR3 sequence (DNA): TGCGCCAGCTCCCCCGGGAGCTATGGCTACACCTTC. Translating it yields CASSPGSYGYTF. The whole variable domain, remainder taken from reference TRBV5-1 and TRBJ1-2, is KAGVTQTPRYLIKTRGQQVTLSCSPISGHRSVSWYQQTPGQGLQFLFEYFSETQRNKGNFPGRFSGRQFSNSRSEMNVSTLELGDSALYLCASSPGSYGYTFGSGTRLTVV.

The chain couples TRBV12-3 or TRBV12-4 to TRBJ2-7, with a tentative D call TRBD2 (5 bases). The CDR3 contains 13 residues. V dropped 0 bases and J dropped 4 bases, with 7 bases sitting between them. CDR3 sequence reads: CASSLAPGYEQYF. In DNA form, the CDR3 reads TGTGCCAGCAGTTTAGCGCCGGGGTACGAGCAGTACTTC.

J is TRBJ2-3 and V is TRBV18; 12 bases line up with TRBD2. The V gene's germline CDR1 is KGHSH and CDR2 LQKENI. With V trimmed by 2 bases and J by 6 bases, 9 bases remained unmatched. The CDR3 covers 17 residues. This CDR3 is CASSPRLAGGLADTQYF. The DNA for the CDR3 is TGTGCCAGCTCACCAAGGCTAGCGGGGGGGCTTGCGGATACGCAGTATTTT. Variable domain in full (rest from reference TRBV18 and TRBJ2-3): NAGVMQNPRHLVRRRGQEARLRCSPMKGHSHVYWYRQLPEEGLKFMVYLQKENIIDESGMPKERFSAEFPKEGPSILRIQQVVRGDSAAYFCASSPRLAGGLADTQYFGPGTRLTVL.

This chain uses TRBV24-1 with TRBJ1-5; D is unresolved. The CDR3 covers 13 residues. Germline CDR1 KGHDR, CDR2 SFDVKD. Trimming took 6 bases from V and 7 from J, leaving 12 bases between them. The CDR3 is CATSQGFGQPQHF. CDR3 sequence (DNA): TGTGCCACCAGTCAAGGTTTCGGGCAGCCCCAGCATTTT.

The genes are TRBV4-3 and TRBJ2-6, with 10 bases lining up with TRBD2. The CDR3 sequence is 18 residues long. V dropped 0 bases and J dropped 2; count of bases not matched to a gene: 4. Germline CDR1 reads LGHNA; CDR2 reads YSLEER. The CDR3 DNA is TGCGCCAGCAGCCAAGATCCGCTAGCGGGAGCTGGGGCCAACGTCCTGACTTTC. Its translation: CASSQDPLAGAGANVLTF.

The rearrangement joins TRBV10-2 to TRBJ2-4; tentative D call: TRBD2 (5 bases). The CDR3 extends over 13 amino acids. Trimming took off 6 bases at V and 5 bases at J, with 11 bases between the two ends. Germline-derived CDR1 and CDR2 are WSHSY and SAAADI. The DNA of the CDR3 is TGCGCCAGCAGCCGCGGGTGGGAAAACATTCAGTACTTC. Amino acid sequence: CASSRGWENIQYF.

The CDR3: CASSRRGAEKTQYF. In DNA, the CDR3 is TGTGCCAGTAGTCGACGGGGGGCTGAGAAGACCCAGTACTTC. J is TRBJ2-5 and V is TRBV19; D might be TRBD2 (7 bases). Per germline, CDR1 LNHDA and CDR2 SQIVND (reference sequence). V was shortened by 5 bases and J by 6 bases, with 16 bases between the two germline ends. CDR3 length: 14 amino acids.

The chain links TRBV21-1 to TRBJ1-2. TRBV21-1 corresponds to a pseudogene. There are 14 residues in the CDR3. CDR3: CASSRGGRIVGYTF. Written as DNA, the CDR3 is TGTGCCAGCAGCAGGGGGGGGAGAATTGTCGGCTACACCTTC.

The chain recombines TRBV19 with TRBJ2-7; 12 bases are shared with TRBD1. The ends lost 7 bases at V and 4 bases at J; junction bases unmatched: 8. This CDR3 comprises 15 residues. The germline gives CDR1 LNHDA, CDR2 SQIVND (reference sequence). CDR3: CASTPSGQGAYEQYF. CDR3 DNA sequence: TGTGCCAGTACTCCCTCGGGACAGGGGGCGTACGAGCAGTACTTC.

This clone was counted a single time. This rearrangement joins TRBV3-1 (or the pseudogene TRBV3-2) to TRBJ1-2; unclear D gene. Per the germline V gene, CDR1 is LGHDT and CDR2 is YNNKEL (reference sequence). Trimming left V 5 bases short and J 3 bases short, with 4 bases between. The CDR3 runs 11 residues. The CDR3 region has the DNA TGTGCCAGCAGCGACTACTATGGCTACACCTTC. This gives the protein CASSDYYGYTF.

The rearrangement links TRBV28 to TRBJ2-6, with D perhaps matching TRBD1 (5 bases). The CDR3 sequence is 15 residues long. CDR1 is MDHEN, CDR2 SYDVKM, per germline. Trimming took 2 bases from V and 3 from J, leaving 8 bases between them. CDR3 nucleotide sequence: TGTGCCAGCAGTTTAGGGGCTAGTGGGGCCAACGTCCTGACTTTC. It specifies CASSLGASGANVLTF.

The rearrangement links TRBV2 to TRBJ2-3; D call uncertain. The CDR3 runs 13 residues. Germline V gives CDR1 SNHLY, CDR2 FYNNEI. V lost 3 bases, J lost 4 bases, and 8 bases lay in between. The CDR3: CASSDLRPDTQYF. The DNA of the CDR3 is TGTGCCAGCAGTGATTTGCGCCCAGATACGCAGTATTTT.

This chain links TRBV6-6 with TRBJ2-6; tentative D call: TRBD2 (6 bases). Germline CDR1 is MNHNY and CDR2 is SVGAGI (reference sequence). The CDR3 covers 15 residues. Trimming stripped 5 bases from V and 0 bases from J, with 8 bases between. The CDR3 DNA is TGTGCCAGCAGTCGGGACTTCTCTGGGGCCAACGTCCTGACTTTC. Protein: CASSRDFSGANVLTF.

The chain couples TRBV19 to TRBJ2-2; D is unclear. CDR1 and CDR2 (germline): LNHDA, SQIVND (reference sequence). Trimming removed 4 bases from V and 4 bases from J, with 7 bases in between. This CDR3 region has 13 residues. As DNA, the CDR3 is TGTGCCAGTAGTAGGCAGGTCACCGGGGAGCTGTTTTTT. Its protein product is CASSRQVTGELFF. Together with reference TRBV19 and TRBJ2-2, the CDR3 gives the full variable domain: DGGITQSPKYLFRKEGQNVTLSCEQNLNHDAMYWYRQDPGQGLRLIYYSQIVNDFQKGDIAEGYSVSREKKESFPLTVTSAQKNPTAFYLCASSRQVTGELFFGEGSRLTVL.

Comments on this clone: Different DNA sequences within this sample yield the same CDR3. The chain employs TRBV5-1 and TRBJ2-3, with D hard to call. The germline V gene encodes CDR1 SGHRS and CDR2 YFSETQ. Between the trimmed V and J ends, which lost 0 bases and 0 bases, there was a span of 17 bases. This CDR3 has 18 residues. The CDR3 DNA sequence: TGCGCCAGCAGCTTGGCCAGAGAAGCGCTCGGAAGCACAGATACGCAGTATTTT. Translating gives CASSLAREALGSTDTQYF.

V is TRBV7-6 and J is TRBJ2-2; D may be TRBD2 (5 bases). CDR1 SGHVS and CDR2 FNYEAQ come from the germline V gene. The CDR3 totals 15 residues. With 2 bases removed from V and 2 bases from J, the gap between germline ends came to 9 bases. The CDR3 region is CASSLRTVNTGELFF. The CDR3 nucleotides are TGTGCCAGCAGCTTACGGACTGTAAACACCGGGGAGCTGTTTTTT.

CDR3 amino acids: CASSSTDWYRANEQFF. The CDR3 bases are TGTGCCAGCAGTTCTACGGACTGGTACAGGGCCAATGAGCAGTTCTTC. The genes are TRBV6-5 and TRBJ2-1, with a weak D call TRBD1 (6 bases). From germline, CDR1 is MNHEY and CDR2 SVGAGI. Trimming left V 4 bases short and J 6 bases short, with 19 bases between. The CDR3 is made up of 16 amino acids.

The rearrangement links TRBV18 to TRBJ2-7; TRBD1 matches at 10 bases. The CDR3 spans 14 residues. The V segment lost 6 bases and the J segment 9 bases; nucleotides outside the gene matches: 11. Germline V gene sequence: CDR1 KGHSH, CDR2 LQKENI. The CDR3 nucleotides read TGTGCCAGCTCCCCGGACAGGGGGGGTGAGGGGCAGTACTTC. This encodes CASSPDRGGEGQYF.

The chain has TRBV10-3 and TRBJ2-1, with 10 bases lining up with TRBD2. The CDR3 has 15 residues. V lost 9 bases and J lost 0; bases outside the gene matches: 5. Germline CDR1 is ENHRY and CDR2 is SYGVKD. This chain's CDR3 is CAIRGLADSYNEQFF. The CDR3 nucleotides read TGTGCCATTAGAGGACTAGCGGACTCCTACAATGAGCAGTTCTTC.

This clone has a handful of counts. The chain couples TRBV6-6 to TRBJ1-5, with 7 bases matching TRBD1. The CDR3 consists of 14 residues. CDR1 is MNHNY, CDR2 SVGAGI, per germline (reference sequence). V dropped 6 bases and J dropped 5; count of bases not matched to a gene: 7. The CDR3 protein is CASSQTGTHQPQHF. CDR3 DNA: TGTGCCAGCAGCCAGACAGGGACTCATCAGCCCCAGCATTTT.

This chain connects TRBV12-3 or TRBV12-4 to TRBJ1-2; unclear D gene. The germline V and J ends were trimmed by 3 bases and 2 bases, with 4 bases remaining between them. This CDR3 spans 12 amino acids. CDR3 sequence: CASSFKNYGYTF. The CDR3 DNA reads TGTGCCAGCAGTTTTAAAAACTATGGCTACACCTTC.

The chain carries TRBV19 and TRBJ1-1, with D possibly matching TRBD1 (6 bases). V dropped 3 bases and J dropped 1 base, with 18 bases sitting between them. Germline assignment: CDR1 LNHDA and CDR2 SQIVND (reference sequence). The CDR3 spans 17 residues. Written as DNA, the CDR3 is TGTGCCAGTAGTATCCTCGCTGATGGGGGGGCGAACACTGAAGCTTTCTTT. Residues: CASSILADGGANTEAFF.